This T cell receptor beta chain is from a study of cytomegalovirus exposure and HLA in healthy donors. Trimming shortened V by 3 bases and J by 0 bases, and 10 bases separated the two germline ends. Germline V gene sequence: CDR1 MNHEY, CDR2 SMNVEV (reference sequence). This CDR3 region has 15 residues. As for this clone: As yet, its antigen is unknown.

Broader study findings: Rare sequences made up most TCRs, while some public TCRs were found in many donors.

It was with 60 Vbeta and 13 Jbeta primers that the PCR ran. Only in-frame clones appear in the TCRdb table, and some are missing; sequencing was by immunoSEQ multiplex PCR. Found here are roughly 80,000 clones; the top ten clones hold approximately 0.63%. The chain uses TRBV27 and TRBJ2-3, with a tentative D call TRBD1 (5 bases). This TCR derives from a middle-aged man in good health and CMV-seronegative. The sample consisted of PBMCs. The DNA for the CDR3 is TGTGCCAGCAGTTTCGGCCAGGGAAGCACAGATACGCAGTATTTT. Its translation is CASSFGQGSTDTQYF.